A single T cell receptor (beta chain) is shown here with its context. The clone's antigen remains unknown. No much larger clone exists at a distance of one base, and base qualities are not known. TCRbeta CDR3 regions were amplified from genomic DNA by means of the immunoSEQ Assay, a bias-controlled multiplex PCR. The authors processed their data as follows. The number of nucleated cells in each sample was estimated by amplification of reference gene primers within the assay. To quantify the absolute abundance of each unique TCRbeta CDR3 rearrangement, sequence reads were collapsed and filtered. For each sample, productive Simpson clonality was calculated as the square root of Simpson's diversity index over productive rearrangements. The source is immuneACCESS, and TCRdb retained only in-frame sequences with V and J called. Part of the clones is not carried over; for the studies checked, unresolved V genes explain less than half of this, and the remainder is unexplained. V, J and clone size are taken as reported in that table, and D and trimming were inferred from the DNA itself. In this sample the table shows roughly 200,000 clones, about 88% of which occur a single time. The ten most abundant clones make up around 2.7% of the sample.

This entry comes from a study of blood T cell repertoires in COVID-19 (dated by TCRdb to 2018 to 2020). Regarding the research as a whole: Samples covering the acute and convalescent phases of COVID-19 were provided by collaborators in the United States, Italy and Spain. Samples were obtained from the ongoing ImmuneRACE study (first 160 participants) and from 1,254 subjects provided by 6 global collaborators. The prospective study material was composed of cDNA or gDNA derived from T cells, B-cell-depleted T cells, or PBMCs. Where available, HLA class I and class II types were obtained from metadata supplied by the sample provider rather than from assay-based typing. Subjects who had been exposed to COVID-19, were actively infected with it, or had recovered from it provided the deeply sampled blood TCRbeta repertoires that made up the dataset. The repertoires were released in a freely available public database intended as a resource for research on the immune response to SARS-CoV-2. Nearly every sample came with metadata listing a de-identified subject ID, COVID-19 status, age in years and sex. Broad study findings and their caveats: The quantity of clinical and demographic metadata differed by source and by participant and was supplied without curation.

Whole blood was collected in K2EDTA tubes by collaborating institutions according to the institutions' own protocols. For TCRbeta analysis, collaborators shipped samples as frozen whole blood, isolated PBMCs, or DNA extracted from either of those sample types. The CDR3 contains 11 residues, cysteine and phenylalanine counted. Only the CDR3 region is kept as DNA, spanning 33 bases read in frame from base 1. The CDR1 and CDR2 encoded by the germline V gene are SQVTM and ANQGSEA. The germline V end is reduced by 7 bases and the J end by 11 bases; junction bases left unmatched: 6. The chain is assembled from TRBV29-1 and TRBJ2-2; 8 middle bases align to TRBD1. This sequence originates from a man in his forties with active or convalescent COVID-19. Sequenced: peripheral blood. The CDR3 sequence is CSAVGTGELFF. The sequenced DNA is TGCAGCGCCGTGGGGACAGGAGAGCTGTTTTTT.